The source of this TCR beta chain is a study of cytomegalovirus exposure and HLA in healthy donors. Amplification used 60 Vbeta primers and 13 Jbeta primers. Only in-frame clones appear in the TCRdb table, and some are missing; sequencing was by immunoSEQ multiplex PCR. The sample contains 80,000 to 100,000 clones, just under 80% of which appear only once. V dropped 6 bases and J dropped 4 bases, with 16 bases sitting between them. Germline V gives CDR1 MNHEY, CDR2 SVGAGI. This CDR3 comprises 15 residues. This chain connects TRBV6-5 to TRBJ2-1, with a possible D match to TRBD2 (5 bases). The sequence was obtained from a man aged 30 to 39 in good health and CMV-seronegative. The sequencing input was PBMCs. CDR3 residues: CASSPGVATYNEQFF. CDR3 sequence (DNA): TGTGCCAGCAGCCCCGGGGTAGCGACGTACAATGAGCAGTTCTTC.